This T cell receptor beta chain stems from a study of T cells after yellow fever vaccination. Whole-study context: Those fractions that held only low numbers of cells were prepared using the SMART-Seq v4 Ultra Low Input RNA kit. General study results and limits: The appearance of a small share of clonotypes in both CD4 and CD8 compartments was observed.

MiXCR was run by TCRdb on the 5' RACE reads, yielding one entry per CDR3 protein. The top ten clones hold about 24% of a sample with about 52,000 distinct CDR3 sequences, 6.5% to 8.5% of them seen once. The CDR3 totals 16 residues. Germline CDR1 reads LGHNA; CDR2 reads YSLEER. V lost 4 bases and J lost 1, with 16 bases in between. The starting material was CD8+ T cells not binding an NS4B(214-222) dextramer, sorted from PBMCs, obtained more than 35 days after the first yellow fever vaccination. The receptor was derived from a young man who received the YFV17D yellow fever vaccine. The chain links TRBV4-3 to TRBJ1-1, with TRBD1 as a possible D gene (5 bases). CDR3 amino acids: CASSRHTTGGNTEAFF. The DNA of the CDR3 is TGCGCCAGCAGCCGCCATACTACTGGGGGGAACACTGAAGCTTTCTTT.